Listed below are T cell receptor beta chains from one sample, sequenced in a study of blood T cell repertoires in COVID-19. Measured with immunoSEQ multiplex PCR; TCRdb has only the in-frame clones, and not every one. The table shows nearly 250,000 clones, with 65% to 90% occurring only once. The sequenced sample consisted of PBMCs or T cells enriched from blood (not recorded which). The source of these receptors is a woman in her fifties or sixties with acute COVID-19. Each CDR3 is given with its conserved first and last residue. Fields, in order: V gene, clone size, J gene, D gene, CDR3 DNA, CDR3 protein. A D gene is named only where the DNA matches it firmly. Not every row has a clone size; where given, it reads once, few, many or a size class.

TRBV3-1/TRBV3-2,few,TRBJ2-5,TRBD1,TGTGCCAGCAGACAGGGACAGGTCGTAGAGACCCAGTACTTC,CASRQGQVVETQYF
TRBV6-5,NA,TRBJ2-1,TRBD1,TGTGCCAGCAGTTCAACAAGAGGGACAGGGGTGCATGAGCAGTTCTTC,CASSSTRGTGVHEQFF
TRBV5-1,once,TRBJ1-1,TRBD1,TGCGCCAGCAGCGATGAAGGGGGCTACACTGAAGCTTTCTTT,CASSDEGGYTEAFF
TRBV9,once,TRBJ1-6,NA,TGTGCCAGCAGCGCAGGAGCCCCAGGGTTATCGCCCCTCCACTTT,CASSAGAPGLSPLHF
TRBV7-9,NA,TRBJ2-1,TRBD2,TGTGCCAGCAGACCCGGATTTAGCGGGGGGGCACATGAGCAGTTCTTC,CASRPGFSGGAHEQFF
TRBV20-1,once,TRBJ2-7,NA,TGCAGTGCTAGTGGCGGGGACGACGAGCAGTACTTC,CSASGGDDEQYF
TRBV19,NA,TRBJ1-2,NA,TGTGCCAGTAGTATCGAGGTCCGCTATGGCTACACCTTC,CASSIEVRYGYTF
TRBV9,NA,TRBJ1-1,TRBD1,TGTGCCAGCAGCGCCCCGGGACAGGGGACTGAAGCTTTCTTT,CASSAPGQGTEAFF
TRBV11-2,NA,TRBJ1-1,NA,TGTGCCAGCAGCTTAAGGCAGGGTGACGCTGAAGCTTTCTTT,CASSLRQGDAEAFF
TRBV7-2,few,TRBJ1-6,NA,TGTGCCAGCAGGGTAGGGGATTCACCCCTCCACTTT,CASRVGDSPLHF
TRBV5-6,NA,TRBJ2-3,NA,TGTGCCAGCAGCTCGCCGATTGAGGATACGCAGTATTTT,CASSSPIEDTQYF
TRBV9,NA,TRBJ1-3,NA,TGTGCCAGCAGCGTAGGGGGAGCCCACTCCTCTGGAAACACCATATATTTT,CASSVGGAHSSGNTIYF
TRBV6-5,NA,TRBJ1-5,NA,TGTGCCAGCAGTTTTCAGGGAAATCAGCCCCAGCATTTT,CASSFQGNQPQHF
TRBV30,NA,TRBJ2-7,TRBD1,TGTGCCTGGAGTCCGGACAGGGAATTAAATTACTTC,CAWSPDRELNYF
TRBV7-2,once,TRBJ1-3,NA,TGTGCCAGCAGCTTAGGCATCTCCAGCTCTGGAAACACCATATATTTT,CASSLGISSSGNTIYF
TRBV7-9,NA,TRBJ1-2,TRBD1,TGTGCCAGCAGCGTACCAGGGGGCAGTGGCTACACCTTC,CASSVPGGSGYTF
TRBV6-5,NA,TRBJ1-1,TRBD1,TGTGCCAGCAGTCTACAGGGGGCGAAGACTGAAGCTTTCTTT,CASSLQGAKTEAFF
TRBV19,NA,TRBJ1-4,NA,TGTGCCAGTAGTGCGCTCCAGGGAAATGAAAAACTGTTTTTT,CASSALQGNEKLFF
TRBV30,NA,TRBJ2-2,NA,TGTGCCTGGACCCCCGGACCGGGGACCGGGGAGCTGTTTTTT,CAWTPGPGTGELFF
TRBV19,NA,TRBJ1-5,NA,TGTGCCAGTAGTATTACCGCGACGGGACAGCCCCAGCATTTT,CASSITATGQPQHF
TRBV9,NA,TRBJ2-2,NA,TGTGCCAGCACCCTAGATTCTGAATGGACCGGGGAGCTGTTTTTT,CASTLDSEWTGELFF
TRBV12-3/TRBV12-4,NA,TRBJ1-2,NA,TGTGCCAGCACCCTAGGACAGATCGCCACCTTC,CASTLGQIATF
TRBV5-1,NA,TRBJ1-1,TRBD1,TGCGCCAGCAGCCTGACAGGGATGTTCTCTCCGAACACTGAAGCTTTCTTT,CASSLTGMFSPNTEAFF
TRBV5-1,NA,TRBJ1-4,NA,TGCGCCAGCAGCTTGTTGGAGGAAAAACTGTTTTTT,CASSLLEEKLFF
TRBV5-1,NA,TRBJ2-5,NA,TGCGCCAGCAGCTTGACAGGGACCGAGACCCAGTACTTC,CASSLTGTETQYF
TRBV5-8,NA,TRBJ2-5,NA,TGTGCCAGCAGCCCCGGGACTCACCAAGAGACCCAGTACTTC,CASSPGTHQETQYF
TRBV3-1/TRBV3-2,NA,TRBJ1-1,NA,TGTGCCAGCAGCTCTGTAATTAACACTGAAGCTTTCTTT,CASSSVINTEAFF
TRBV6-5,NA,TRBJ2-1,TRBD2,TGTGCCAGCAGTTACTCGAGTCGGGGGGGCTACAATGAGCAGTTCTTC,CASSYSSRGGYNEQFF
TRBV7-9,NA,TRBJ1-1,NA,TGTGCCAGCAGCTCCATATCTAGGGGGACACCTTCTTCCCCTGAAGCTTTCTTT,CASSSISRGTPSSPEAFF
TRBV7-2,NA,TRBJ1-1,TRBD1,TGTGCCAGCAGCCCATACGGACAGGGCCGGAACACTGAAGCTTTCTTT,CASSPYGQGRNTEAFF
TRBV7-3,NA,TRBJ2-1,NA,TGTGCCAGCAGCTTCGAGTCGTTCCCGGGGGACCCGAGCTCCTACAATGAGCAGTTCTTC,CASSFESFPGDPSSYNEQFF